This is a list of T cell receptor beta chains from one sample in a study of shared clonotypes between healthy human individuals. Method: immunoSEQ multiplex PCR; TCRdb's copy keeps in-frame clones and lacks some. The sample records over a million clones, about 77% being singletons. The sample taken for sequencing was memory CD4+ T cells sorted from blood. The origin of the receptors is a man between 18 and 35 years old in good health. The CDR3 runs from the conserved cysteine through the conserved F or W. The D gene is left open where the match is weak. Part of the rows lack a size; the others show once, few, many or a class for expanded clones.

>TRBV5-1|15|TRBJ2-2|.|.
TGCGCCAGCAGCTTGAACCTAGTGGGTACCGGGGAGCTGTTTTTT
CASSLNLVGTGELFF
>TRBV4-3|17|TRBJ2-2|TRBD2|.
TGCGCCAGCAGCCAAGATGGTGCTAGCGGGAATAACGGGGAGCTGTTTTTT
CASSQDGASGNNGELFF
>TRBV30|14|TRBJ1-5|TRBD1|.
TGTGCCTGGAGTGTCCGACAGGGGAATGAGCCCCAGCATTTT
CAWSVRQGNEPQHF
>TRBV2|16|TRBJ1-3|TRBD1|.
TGTGCCAGCAAAACGGGACAGGGATCATCTGGAAACACCATATATTTT
CASKTGQGSSGNTIYF
>TRBV28|14|TRBJ2-7|.|.
TGTGCCAGCAGTTTGAGGACAGAGAACTACGAGCAGTACTTC
CASSLRTENYEQYF
>TRBV18|14|TRBJ1-1|.|.
TGTGCCAGCTCACCCCCTCAGGGGCGCACTGAAGCTTTCTTT
CASSPPQGRTEAFF
>TRBV10-3|14|TRBJ2-7|TRBD2|.
TGTGCCATCAGCGCCGGGACTAGCTCCTACGAGCAGTACTTC
CAISAGTSSYEQYF
>TRBV19|16|TRBJ2-5|TRBD2|once
TGTGCCAGTAGTCCCGGACTAGCGGGGGGCAGTGAGACCCAGTACTTC
CASSPGLAGGSETQYF
>TRBV5-6|16|TRBJ1-4|.|.
TGTGCCAGCAGCTTCGTGTCCGGGGGCGTTGGTGAAAAACTGTTTTTT
CASSFVSGGVGEKLFF
>TRBV27|14|TRBJ2-1|.|.
TGTGCCAGCAGACGGGACAACTCATACAATGAGCAGTTCTTC
CASRRDNSYNEQFF
>TRBV28|13|TRBJ1-5|.|.
TGTGCCAGCGACCCGGGGGGGAATCAGCCCCAGCATTTT
CASDPGGNQPQHF
>TRBV9|16|TRBJ2-1|TRBD2|.
TGTGCCAGCAGCGTAGAAGCGGGACTATACTACAATGAGCAGTTCTTC
CASSVEAGLYYNEQFF
>TRBV5-5|13|TRBJ2-7|TRBD1|.
TGTGCCAGCAACGGACAGGCCTCCTACGAGCAGTACTTC
CASNGQASYEQYF
>TRBV5-3|13|TRBJ1-6|TRBD1|few
TGTGCCAGACGCCGGGACAGAAATTCACCCCTCCACTTT
CARRRDRNSPLHF
>TRBV30|15|TRBJ2-3|TRBD2|.
TGTGCCCGAAACTCGGGACTAGCGGGGGACGGAACGCAGTATTTT
CARNSGLAGDGTQYF
>TRBV18|13|TRBJ2-7|.|.
TGTGCCAGCTCACCACCGGCGGGATACGAGCAGTACTTC
CASSPPAGYEQYF
>TRBV28|15|TRBJ1-2|TRBD1|.
TGTGCCAGCAGCTATGGGACAGGGGGCAGCTATGGCTACACCTTC
CASSYGTGGSYGYTF
>TRBV2|14|TRBJ2-5|.|.
TGTGCCAGCAGTGTGGCTAGCGTCCAAGAGACCCAGTACTTC
CASSVASVQETQYF
>TRBV9|14|TRBJ1-2|.|.
TGTGCCAGCAGCGTAGATGAGGCGAGCGGGGGCTACACCTTC
CASSVDEASGGYTF
>TRBV5-1|15|TRBJ2-2|.|.
TGCGCCAGCAGCTCGGAGGGATGGGGAACCGGGGAGCTGTTTTTT
CASSSEGWGTGELFF
>TRBV18|17|TRBJ1-2|TRBD1|.
TGTGCCAGCTCGCTCTCGGGACAGGGGACCTCTAACTATGGCTACACCTTC
CASSLSGQGTSNYGYTF
>TRBV30|14|TRBJ2-5|.|.
TGTGCCTGGAGTCGGGGCCAGGGTCAGGAGACCCAGTACTTC
CAWSRGQGQETQYF
>TRBV7-6|18|TRBJ2-6|TRBD1|.
TGTGCCAGCAGCTTATTTGGGACAGGGGAGTCTGGGGCCAACGTCCTGACTTTC
CASSLFGTGESGANVLTF
>TRBV10-3|14|TRBJ2-3|TRBD1|.
TGTGCCATCAGTCAGGGGGTGATCACAGATACGCAGTATTTT
CAISQGVITDTQYF
>TRBV11-3|14|TRBJ2-3|.|once
TGTGCCAGCAGCTTAGGTAGCGGCACAGATACGCAGTATTTT
CASSLGSGTDTQYF
>TRBV7-2|15|TRBJ2-7|TRBD2|.
TGTGCCAGCAGCTCGAGCGGGGGGTTATCCTACGAGCAGTACTTC
CASSSSGGLSYEQYF
>TRBV5-1|14|TRBJ2-7|.|.
TGCGCCAGCAGCTTGGGTGACGGAGCCTACGAGCAGTACTTC
CASSLGDGAYEQYF
>TRBV5-1|13|TRBJ2-2|.|.
TGCGCCAGCACAGGGGCATATACCGGGGAGCTGTTTTTT
CASTGAYTGELFF
>TRBV6-1|13|TRBJ2-2|TRBD1|.
TGTGCCAGCAGGGACAGGGAGACCGGGGAGCTGTTTTTT
CASRDRETGELFF
>TRBV18|13|TRBJ2-5|.|.
TGTGCCAGCTCACCGCGAGGAACGGAGACCCAGTACTTC
CASSPRGTETQYF
>TRBV7-2|15|TRBJ2-1|TRBD1|.
TGTGCCAGCAGCCTCGGACAGGGAGGCTACAATGAGCAGTTCTTC
CASSLGQGGYNEQFF
>TRBV4-1|21|TRBJ2-3|TRBD2|.
TGCGCCAGCAGCTTATTTGGACAACCAAGTCGGACTAGCGGGAGAACAGATACGCAGTATTTT
CASSLFGQPSRTSGRTDTQYF
>TRBV7-6|16|TRBJ2-5|.|.
TGTGCCAGCAGCTTAAGATGGCCGGCCCTGGAAGAGACCCAGTACTTC
CASSLRWPALEETQYF
>TRBV20-1|11|TRBJ2-1|.|.
TGCAGTGCTAGAGGAGAATATGAGCAGTTCTTC
CSARGEYEQFF
>TRBV6-5|13|TRBJ2-7|.|few
TGTGCCAGCAGTCAGCAGGGAGCCTACGAGCAGTACTTC
CASSQQGAYEQYF
>TRBV6-6|15|TRBJ2-5|TRBD2|.
TGTGCCAGCAGAGGTACTAGCGGGGTACAAGAGACCCAGTACTTC
CASRGTSGVQETQYF
>TRBV5-4|15|TRBJ1-5|.|.
TGTGCCAGCAGCTTGGGCCCGGCGAGCAATCAGCCCCAGCATTTT
CASSLGPASNQPQHF
>TRBV18|16|TRBJ1-4|.|many
TGTGCCAGCTCACGCCCAGGGGAGTTGACTAATGAAAAACTGTTTTTT
CASSRPGELTNEKLFF
>TRBV7-9|14|TRBJ2-7|.|.
TGTGCCAGCAGCTTGCGGGGGCAATCCTACGAGCAGTACTTC
CASSLRGQSYEQYF
>TRBV5-4|15|TRBJ1-1|TRBD1|.
TGTGCCAGCAGCCAGACCGGGACAGGCGGCACTGAAGCTTTCTTT
CASSQTGTGGTEAFF
>TRBV2|15|TRBJ2-5|TRBD1|.
TGTGCCAGCAGTGAAGTCGGGACAGGGGGGAAGACCCAGTACTTC
CASSEVGTGGKTQYF
>TRBV7-8|18|TRBJ2-4|.|once
TGTGCCAGCAGCGGAGCGGTGACGGGGATTTTAGCCAAAAACATTCAGTACTTC
CASSGAVTGILAKNIQYF
>TRBV2|13|TRBJ1-5|TRBD1|once
TGTGCCAGCAGGGAAACAGGGGTTCAGCCCCAGCATTTT
CASRETGVQPQHF
>TRBV9|16|TRBJ1-3|.|.
TGTGCCAGCAGCCCAGCCGGGGCGGGGGCTGGAAACACCATATATTTT
CASSPAGAGAGNTIYF
>TRBV2|21|TRBJ2-1|TRBD2|.
TGTGCCAGCAGTGAGGCCGTGACTAGCGGGAGGTGGACCCTCTCCTACAATGAGCAGTTCTTC
CASSEAVTSGRWTLSYNEQFF
>TRBV27|19|TRBJ2-3|TRBD2|.
TGTGCCAGCATTCCGGGACTAGCGGGGGGGGCGCCCCCCCTAGGGATGCAGTATTTT
CASIPGLAGGAPPLGMQYF
>TRBV19|11|TRBJ1-1|.|.
TGTGCCAGTACGGCGAACACTGAAGCTTTCTTT
CASTANTEAFF
>TRBV5-1|13|TRBJ2-3|TRBD2|.
TGCGCCACCAAAGCGGGGGGCACAGATACGCAGTATTTT
CATKAGGTDTQYF
>TRBV28|14|TRBJ1-6|TRBD1|.
TGTGCCAGCAGTTTGAGGGGGCCAAATTCACCCCTCCACTTT
CASSLRGPNSPLHF
>TRBV6-1|14|TRBJ2-2|.|.
TGTGCCAGCAGTGAAGCCTTTTGGGGCGGGGAGCTGTTTTTT
CASSEAFWGGELFF
>TRBV7-2|16|TRBJ2-1|TRBD2|few
TGTGCCAGCAGCCTAGAGGCTAGCGGGAGGACCAATGAGCAGTTCTTC
CASSLEASGRTNEQFF
>TRBV19|15|TRBJ2-5|TRBD2|.
TGTGCCAGTAGTTTCAGGACTAGCGGGGGTGAGACCCAGTACTTC
CASSFRTSGGETQYF
>TRBV25-1|18|TRBJ2-2|.|once
TGTGCCAGCAGTGAACTACAACCGGGCTCCAATCGTCACGGGGAGCTGTTTTTT
CASSELQPGSNRHGELFF